This note documents a single T cell receptor beta chain sequence. TCRdb keeps only in-frame clones here, not all; method: immunoSEQ multiplex PCR. The top ten hold roughly an eighth of the sample, which has over 100,000 clones, 84% seen once. This CDR3 has 13 amino acids. The sample belongs to a study of blood T cell repertoires in COVID-19. Study information: Samples representing acute and convalescent COVID-19 were sourced from the United States, Italy and Spain.

This rearrangement joins TRBV21-1 to TRBJ1-5; TRBD1 was called by the table and not checked on the DNA. TRBV21-1 is designated a pseudogene. The sequence was collected from a woman in her fifties or sixties with acute or convalescent COVID-19. Input material: peripheral blood. CDR3 DNA sequence: TGTGCCAGCTCTTCAGGGGGTAATCAGCCCCAGCATTTT. This codes for CASSSGGNQPQHF.